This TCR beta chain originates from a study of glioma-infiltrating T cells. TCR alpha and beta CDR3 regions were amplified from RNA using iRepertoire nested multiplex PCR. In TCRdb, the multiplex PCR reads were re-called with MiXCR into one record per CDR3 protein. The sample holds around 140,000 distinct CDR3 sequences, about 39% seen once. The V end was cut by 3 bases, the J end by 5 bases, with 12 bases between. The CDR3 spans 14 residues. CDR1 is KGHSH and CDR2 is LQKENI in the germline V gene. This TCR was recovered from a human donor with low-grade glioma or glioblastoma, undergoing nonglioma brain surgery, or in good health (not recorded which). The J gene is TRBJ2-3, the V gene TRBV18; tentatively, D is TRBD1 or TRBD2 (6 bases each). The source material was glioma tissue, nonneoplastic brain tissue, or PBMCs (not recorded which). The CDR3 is CASSPQGRRDTQYF. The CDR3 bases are TGTGCCAGCTCACCTCAGGGGAGGAGAGATACGCAGTATTTT.